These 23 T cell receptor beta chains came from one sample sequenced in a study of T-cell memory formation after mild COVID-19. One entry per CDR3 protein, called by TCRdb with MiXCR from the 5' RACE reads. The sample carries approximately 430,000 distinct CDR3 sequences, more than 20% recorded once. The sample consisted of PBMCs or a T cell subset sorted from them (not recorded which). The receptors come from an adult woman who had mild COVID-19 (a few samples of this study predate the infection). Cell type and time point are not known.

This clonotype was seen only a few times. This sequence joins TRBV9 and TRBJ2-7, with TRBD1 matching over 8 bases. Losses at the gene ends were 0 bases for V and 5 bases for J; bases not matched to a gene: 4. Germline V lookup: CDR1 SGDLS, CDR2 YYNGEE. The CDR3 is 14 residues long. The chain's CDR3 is CASSVVDRAHEQYF. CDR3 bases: TGTGCCAGCAGCGTAGTGGACAGGGCCCACGAGCAGTACTTC.

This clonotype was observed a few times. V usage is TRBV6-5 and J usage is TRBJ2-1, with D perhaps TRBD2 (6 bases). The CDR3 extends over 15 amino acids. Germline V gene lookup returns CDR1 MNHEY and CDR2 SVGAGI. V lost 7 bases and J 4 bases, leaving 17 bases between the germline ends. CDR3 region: CASNPTKAGYNEQFF. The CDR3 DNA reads TGTGCCAGCAACCCCACTAAGGCGGGGTACAATGAGCAGTTCTTC.

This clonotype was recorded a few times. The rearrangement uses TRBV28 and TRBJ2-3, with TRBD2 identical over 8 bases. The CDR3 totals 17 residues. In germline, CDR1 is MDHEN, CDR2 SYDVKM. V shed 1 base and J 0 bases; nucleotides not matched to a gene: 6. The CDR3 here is CASSLLSSGPSTDTQYF. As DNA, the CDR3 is TGTGCCAGCAGTTTATTATCTAGCGGGCCTAGCACAGATACGCAGTATTTT.

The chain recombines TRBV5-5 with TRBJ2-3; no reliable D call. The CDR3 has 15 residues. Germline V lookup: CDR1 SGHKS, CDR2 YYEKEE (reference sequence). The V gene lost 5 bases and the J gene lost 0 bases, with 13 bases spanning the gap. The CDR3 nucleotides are TGTGCCAGCAGGTGGACCCTGGACAGCACAGATACGCAGTATTTT. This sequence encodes CASRWTLDSTDTQYF.

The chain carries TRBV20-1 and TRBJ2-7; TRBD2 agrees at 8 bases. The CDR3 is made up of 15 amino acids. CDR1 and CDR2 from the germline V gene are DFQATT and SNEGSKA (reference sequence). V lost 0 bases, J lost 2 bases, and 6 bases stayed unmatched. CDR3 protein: CSARDRREAAYEQYF. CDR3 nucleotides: TGCAGTGCTAGAGATCGGCGGGAGGCAGCCTACGAGCAGTACTTC.

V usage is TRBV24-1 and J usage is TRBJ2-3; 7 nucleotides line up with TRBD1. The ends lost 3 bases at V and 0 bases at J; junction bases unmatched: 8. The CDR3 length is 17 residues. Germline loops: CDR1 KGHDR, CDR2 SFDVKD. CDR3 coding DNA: TGTGCCACCAGTGATCCGGGACAGTGGCATAGCACAGATACGCAGTATTTT. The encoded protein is CATSDPGQWHSTDTQYF.

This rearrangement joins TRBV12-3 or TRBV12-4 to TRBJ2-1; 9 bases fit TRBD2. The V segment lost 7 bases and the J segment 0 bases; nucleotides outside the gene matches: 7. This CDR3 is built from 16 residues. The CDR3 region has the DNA TGTGCCAGCACCCTAGCGGGGCCAAGCTCCTACAATGAGCAGTTCTTC. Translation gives CASTLAGPSSYNEQFF.

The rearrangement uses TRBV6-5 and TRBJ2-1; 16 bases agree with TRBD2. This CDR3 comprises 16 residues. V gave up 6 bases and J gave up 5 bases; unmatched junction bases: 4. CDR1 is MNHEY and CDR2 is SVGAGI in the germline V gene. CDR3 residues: CASSLGLAGGHNEQFF. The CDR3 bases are TGTGCCAGCAGCCTGGGACTAGCGGGGGGGCACAATGAGCAGTTCTTC.

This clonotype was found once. The CDR3 sequence: CASSLEPGQGHKQYF. The CDR3 bases are TGTGCCAGCAGCTTAGAACCGGGACAGGGGCATAAGCAGTACTTC. The chain employs TRBV11-2 and TRBJ2-7; TRBD1 matches at 10 bases. The CDR3 runs 15 residues. The germline V gene encodes CDR1 SGHAT and CDR2 FQNNGV. Losses at the gene ends were 0 bases for V and 8 bases for J; bases not matched to a gene: 7.

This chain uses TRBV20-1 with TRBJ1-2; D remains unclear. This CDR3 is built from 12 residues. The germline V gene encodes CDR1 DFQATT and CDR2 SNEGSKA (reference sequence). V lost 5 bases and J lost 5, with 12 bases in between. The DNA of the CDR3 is TGCAGTGCTGACGGGCCCCGTTATGGCTACACCTTC. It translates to CSADGPRYGYTF.

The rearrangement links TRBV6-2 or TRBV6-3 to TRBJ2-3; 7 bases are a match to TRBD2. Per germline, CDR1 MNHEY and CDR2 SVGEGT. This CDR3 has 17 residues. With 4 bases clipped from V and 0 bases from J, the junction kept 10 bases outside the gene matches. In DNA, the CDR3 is TGTGCCAGCAGTTCTAAGGAGGCGGGGGAGAGCACAGATACGCAGTATTTT. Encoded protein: CASSSKEAGESTDTQYF.

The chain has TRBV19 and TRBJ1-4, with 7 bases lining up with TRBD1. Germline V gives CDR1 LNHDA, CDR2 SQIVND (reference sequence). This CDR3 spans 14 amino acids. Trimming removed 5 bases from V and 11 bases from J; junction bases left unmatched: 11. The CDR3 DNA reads TGTGCCAGTAGTCCCCGACAGGGTAGATCTAAACTGTTTTTT. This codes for CASSPRQGRSKLFF.

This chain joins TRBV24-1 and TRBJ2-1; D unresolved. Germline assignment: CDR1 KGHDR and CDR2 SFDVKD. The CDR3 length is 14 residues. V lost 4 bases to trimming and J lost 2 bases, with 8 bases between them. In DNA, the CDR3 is TGTGCCACCAGTGACTCCCGACCCTACAATGAGCAGTTCTTC. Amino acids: CATSDSRPYNEQFF.

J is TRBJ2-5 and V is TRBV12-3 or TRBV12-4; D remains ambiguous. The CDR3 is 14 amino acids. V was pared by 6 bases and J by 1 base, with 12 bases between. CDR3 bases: TGTGCCAGCAGCCGCCTGGGTCCCCAAGAGACCCAGTACTTC. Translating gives CASSRLGPQETQYF.

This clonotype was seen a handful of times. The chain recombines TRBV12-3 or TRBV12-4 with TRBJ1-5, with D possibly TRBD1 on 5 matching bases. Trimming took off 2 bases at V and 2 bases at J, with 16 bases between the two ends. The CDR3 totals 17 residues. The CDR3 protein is CASSLPRRDVGNQPQHF. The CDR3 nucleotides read TGTGCCAGCAGTTTACCCCGGAGGGACGTGGGCAATCAGCCCCAGCATTTT.

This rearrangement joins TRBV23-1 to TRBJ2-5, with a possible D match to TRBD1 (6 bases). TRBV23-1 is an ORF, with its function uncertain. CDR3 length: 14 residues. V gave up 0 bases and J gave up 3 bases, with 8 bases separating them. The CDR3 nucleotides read TGCGCCAGCAGTCAATCACCAGGGGAAGAGACCCAGTACTTC. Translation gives CASSQSPGEETQYF.

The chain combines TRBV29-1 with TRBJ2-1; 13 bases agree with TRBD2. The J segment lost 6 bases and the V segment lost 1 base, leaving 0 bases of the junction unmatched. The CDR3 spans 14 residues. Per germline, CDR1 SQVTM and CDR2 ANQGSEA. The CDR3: CSVEGTSGSNEQFF. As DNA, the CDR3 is TGCAGCGTTGAAGGGACTAGCGGGAGCAATGAGCAGTTCTTC.

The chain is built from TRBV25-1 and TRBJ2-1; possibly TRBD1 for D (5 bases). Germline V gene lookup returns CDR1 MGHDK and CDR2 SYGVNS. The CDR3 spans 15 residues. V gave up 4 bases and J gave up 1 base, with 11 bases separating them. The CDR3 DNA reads TGTGCCAGCAGTGGAGCTGGACAATCCTACAATGAGCAGTTCTTC. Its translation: CASSGAGQSYNEQFF. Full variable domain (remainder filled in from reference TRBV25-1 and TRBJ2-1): EADIYQTPRYLVIGTGKKITLECSQTMGHDKMYWYQQDPGMELHLIHYSYGVNSTEKGDLSSESTVSRIRTEHFPLTLESARPSHTSQYLCASSGAGQSYNEQFFGPGTRLTVL.

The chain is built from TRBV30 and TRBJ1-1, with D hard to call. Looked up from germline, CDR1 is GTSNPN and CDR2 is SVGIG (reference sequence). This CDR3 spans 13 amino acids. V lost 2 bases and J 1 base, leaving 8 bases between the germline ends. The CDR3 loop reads CAWSSHGNTEAFF. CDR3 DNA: TGTGCCTGGAGTTCCCACGGGAACACTGAAGCTTTCTTT.

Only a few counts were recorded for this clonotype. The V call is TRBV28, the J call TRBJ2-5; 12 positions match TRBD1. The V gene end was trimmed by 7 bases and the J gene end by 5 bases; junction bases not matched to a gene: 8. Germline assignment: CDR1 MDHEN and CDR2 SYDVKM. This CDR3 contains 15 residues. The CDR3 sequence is CASTTGTGGLETQYF. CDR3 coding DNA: TGTGCCAGCACCACCGGGACAGGGGGCTTGGAGACCCAGTACTTC. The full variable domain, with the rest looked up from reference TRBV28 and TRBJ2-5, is DVKVTQSSRYLVKRTGEKVFLECVQDMDHENMFWYRQDPGLGLRLIYFSYDVKMKEKGDIPEGYSVSREKKERFSLILESASTNQTSMYLCASTTGTGGLETQYFGPGTRLLVL.

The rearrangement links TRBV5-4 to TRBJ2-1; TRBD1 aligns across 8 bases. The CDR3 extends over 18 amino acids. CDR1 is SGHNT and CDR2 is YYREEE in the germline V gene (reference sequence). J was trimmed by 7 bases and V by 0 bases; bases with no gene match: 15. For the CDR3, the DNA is TGTGCCAGCAGCTTGGACACTTCCAGCAGGGGGCTTGGGAATGAGCAGTTCTTC. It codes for CASSLDTSSRGLGNEQFF.

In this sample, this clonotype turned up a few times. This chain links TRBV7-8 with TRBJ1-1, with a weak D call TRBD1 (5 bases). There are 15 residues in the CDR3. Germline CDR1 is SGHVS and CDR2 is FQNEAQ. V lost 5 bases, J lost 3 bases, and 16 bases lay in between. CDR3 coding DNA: TGTGCCAGCAGCCTGACAGCTGGAGGGTACACTGAAGCTTTCTTT. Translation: CASSLTAGGYTEAFF.

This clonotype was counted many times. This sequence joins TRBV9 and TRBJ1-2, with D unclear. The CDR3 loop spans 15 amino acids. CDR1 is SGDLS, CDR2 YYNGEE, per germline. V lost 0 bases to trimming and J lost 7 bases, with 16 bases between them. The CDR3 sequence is CASSVGSESFGGYTF. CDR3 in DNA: TGTGCCAGCAGCGTAGGGAGTGAGTCTTTTGGTGGCTACACCTTC.